Shown below are 32 T cell receptor beta chains from a single sample sequenced in a study of a mutant IDH1 vaccine in newly diagnosed glioma. Some clones are missing from TCRdb's copy, which holds only in-frame ones; the method was immunoSEQ multiplex PCR. The data hold approximately 40,000 clones, with approximately 80% observed a single time. For these TCRs, the target antigens are not known. The time point: week 5, during vaccination. In the vaccine, a single dose held 300 ug of the mutant IDH1 20-mer peptide, along with topical imiquimod. The sample was PBMCs, taken from a glioma patient whose treatment included an IDH1 peptide vaccine. These receptors all come from a man in his forties with glioma.

V and J are TRBV14 and TRBJ2-5; 8 bases map to TRBD1. This CDR3 comprises 14 residues. The J segment lost 2 bases and the V segment lost 3 bases, leaving 2 bases of the junction unmatched. In germline, CDR1 is SGHDN, CDR2 FVKESK. The CDR3 DNA reads TGTGCCAGCAGCCACAACAGGGGGCAAGAGACCCAGTACTTC. This gives the protein CASSHNRGQETQYF.

The chain employs TRBV5-6 and TRBJ1-5, with 7 bases aligning to TRBD1. The V gene end was trimmed by 1 base and the J gene end by 4 bases; junction bases not matched to a gene: 5. The germline gives CDR1 SGHDT, CDR2 YYEEEE. This CDR3 is 15 amino acids long. The CDR3 bases are TGTGCCAGCAGCTTGTGGGGGACAGAAAATCAGCCCCAGCATTTT. This sequence encodes CASSLWGTENQPQHF.

The chain employs TRBV5-1 and TRBJ1-3; 7 bases line up with TRBD1. The V gene's germline CDR1 is SGHRS and CDR2 YFSETQ. CDR3 size: 15 residues. Trimming cost V 6 bases and J 0 bases; bases outside gene matches: 6. The CDR3 DNA sequence: TGCGCCAGCATGAGGGACAGAAACTCTGGAAACACCATATATTTT. It yields the protein CASMRDRNSGNTIYF. Variable domain in full (rest from reference TRBV5-1 and TRBJ1-3): KAGVTQTPRYLIKTRGQQVTLSCSPISGHRSVSWYQQTPGQGLQFLFEYFSETQRNKGNFPGRFSGRQFSNSRSEMNVSTLELGDSALYLCASMRDRNSGNTIYFGEGSWLTVV.

The chain couples TRBV10-3 to TRBJ1-1; D unresolved. The CDR3 is 15 amino acids. V was trimmed by 6 bases and J by 1 base, leaving 15 bases between them. Germline CDR1 and CDR2: ENHRY and SYGVKD. The CDR3: CAIRGGRAENTEAFF. The CDR3 coding sequence is TGTGCCATCAGGGGAGGACGGGCCGAGAACACTGAAGCTTTCTTT.

V and J are TRBV5-3 and TRBJ2-2; 7 bases are shared with TRBD2. TRBV5-3 falls under the ORF class, with uncertain function. The CDR3 extends over 14 amino acids. The V and J ends lost 4 bases and 3 bases, in that order; junction bases with no gene match: 3. CDR3 residues: CARSVGGYTGELFF. The CDR3 DNA follows: TGTGCCAGAAGCGTCGGGGGGTACACCGGGGAGCTGTTTTTT.

J is TRBJ2-2 and V is TRBV25-1, with 8 bases matching TRBD1. With V trimmed by 4 bases and J by 2 bases, 6 bases remained unmatched. CDR1 and CDR2 (germline): MGHDK, SYGVNS. This CDR3 spans 16 amino acids. CDR3 DNA sequence: TGTGCCAGCAGTGCCACGGGACAGGTCAACACCGGGGAGCTGTTTTTT. This gives the protein CASSATGQVNTGELFF. The full variable domain, rest sourced from reference TRBV25-1 and TRBJ2-2, is EADIYQTPRYLVIGTGKKITLECSQTMGHDKMYWYQQDPGMELHLIHYSYGVNSTEKGDLSSESTVSRIRTEHFPLTLESARPSHTSQYLCASSATGQVNTGELFFGEGSRLTVL.

This chain connects TRBV18 to TRBJ2-7; 8 nucleotides agree with TRBD2. After removal of 4 bases from V and 5 bases from J, the junction contained 7 bases not matched to a gene. In germline, CDR1 is KGHSH, CDR2 LQKENI. The CDR3 contains 14 residues. CDR3 in amino acids: CASSLGLGINEQYF. CDR3 DNA sequence: TGTGCCAGCTCACTGGGACTAGGAATTAACGAGCAGTACTTC.

This clone was seen only a few times. The J gene is TRBJ1-1, the V gene TRBV21-1; the D segment call TRBD1 is taken from the table without a DNA check. TRBV21-1 is a listed pseudogene. This CDR3 region has 14 residues. The CDR3 loop reads CASRGRAGGLEAFF. In DNA, the CDR3 is TGTGCCAGCAGGGGGCGGGCAGGGGGCCTTGAAGCTTTCTTT.

The chain joins TRBV30 to TRBJ2-1, with D unclear. Trimming cost V 3 bases and J 0 bases, with 21 bases left between them. Germline CDR1 reads GTSNPN; CDR2 reads SVGIG (reference sequence). The CDR3 runs 18 residues. As DNA, the CDR3 is TGTGCCTGGAGCCCAAAGGATAAGATTTCCAGCTCCTACAATGAGCAGTTCTTC. Translated, it gives CAWSPKDKISSSYNEQFF.

The chain employs TRBV11-3 and TRBJ2-3, with 9 bases aligning to TRBD1. V gave up 1 base and J gave up 2 bases; unmatched junction bases: 7. The CDR3 runs to 17 residues. Germline V gene sequence: CDR1 SGHNT, CDR2 YENEEA. Here the CDR3 DNA reads TGTGCCAGCAGCTTAGGCGGGACAGGGTACTACACAGATACGCAGTATTTT. As protein: CASSLGGTGYYTDTQYF. The full variable domain, completed using reference TRBV11-3 and TRBJ2-3, is EAGVVQSPRYKIIEKKQPVAFWCNPISGHNTLYWYLQNLGQGPELLIRYENEEAVDDSQLPKDRFSAERLKGVDSTLKIQPAELGDSAVYLCASSLGGTGYYTDTQYFGPGTRLTVL.

This chain links TRBV30 with TRBJ1-5; D is perhaps TRBD1 (5 bases). The CDR3 spans 13 residues. The germline CDR1 and CDR2 sequences are GTSNPN and SVGIG (reference sequence). The germline V and J ends were trimmed by 5 bases and 4 bases, with 12 bases remaining between them. CDR3 DNA sequence: TGTGCCTGGCGTCTACAGGAGAATCAGCCCCAGCATTTT. It specifies CAWRLQENQPQHF.

Only a few counts were recorded for this clone. V is TRBV6-1 and J is TRBJ2-7; D is undetermined. V lost 3 bases and J 4 bases, leaving 10 bases between the germline ends. CDR3 size: 13 residues. Germline CDR1 MNHNS, CDR2 SASEGT. CDR3 protein: CASSDVWGYEQYF. CDR3 nucleotide sequence: TGTGCCAGCAGTGATGTGTGGGGTTACGAGCAGTACTTC.

The chain joins TRBV6-1 to TRBJ2-7, with 12 positions matching TRBD1. In germline, CDR1 is MNHNS, CDR2 SASEGT. Unmatched junction bases numbered 9, after V lost 11 bases and J lost 7 bases. The CDR3 loop spans 13 amino acids. The CDR3 region is CAGSGTGGREQYF. As DNA, the CDR3 is TGTGCCGGCTCCGGGACAGGGGGCCGAGAGCAGTACTTC.

This clone is a singleton in its sample. The chain uses TRBV7-9 and TRBJ2-3; 7 bases are shared with TRBD2. The CDR3 length is 15 residues. Losses at the gene ends were 3 bases for V and 4 bases for J; bases not matched to a gene: 7. CDR1 and CDR2 (germline): SEHNR, FQNEAQ (reference sequence). CDR3 protein: CASSFLAAGPDTQYF. CDR3 nucleotide sequence: TGTGCCAGCAGCTTCCTAGCGGCGGGGCCAGATACGCAGTATTTT.

The V gene is TRBV5-1, the J gene TRBJ1-6; 7 nucleotides match TRBD1. After removal of 2 bases from V and 6 bases from J, the junction contained 5 bases not matched to a gene. Germline values: CDR1 SGHRS, CDR2 YFSETQ. The CDR3 consists of 15 residues. CDR3 nucleotides: TGCGCCAGCAGCTTAACGACAGGGTCTAATTCACCCCTCCACTTT. This gives the protein CASSLTTGSNSPLHF.

This clone appeared a single time. The chain is built from TRBV5-1 and TRBJ2-2, with D unclear. The CDR3 length is 14 residues. Trimming cost V 1 base and J 5 bases, with 9 bases left between them. Germline V lookup: CDR1 SGHRS, CDR2 YFSETQ. CDR3 coding DNA: TGCGCCAGCAGCTTGTCAGGAGAAACCGGGGAGCTGTTTTTT. The encoded protein is CASSLSGETGELFF.

V usage is TRBV6-5 and J usage is TRBJ2-7; D could derive from TRBD1 or TRBD2 (5 bases each). The germline gives CDR1 MNHEY, CDR2 SVGAGI. V was trimmed by 2 bases and J by 7 bases, leaving 15 bases between them. The CDR3 sequence is 14 residues long. The CDR3 loop is CASSYAGAGREQYF. CDR3 bases: TGTGCCAGCAGTTACGCGGGTGCAGGGCGGGAGCAGTACTTC.

This clone was seen just once. The V and J genes are TRBV15 and TRBJ2-4; D gene uncertain. The CDR3 spans 14 residues. Trimming pared 3 bases from V and 8 bases from J, leaving 14 bases between. Germline assignment: CDR1 LNHNV and CDR2 YYDKDF (reference sequence). Here the CDR3 DNA reads TGTGCCACCAGCAGCGACGTACTCTTGCACATTCAGTACTTC. As protein: CATSSDVLLHIQYF.

This clone was seen only once. The chain links TRBV18 to TRBJ1-1, with D unresolved. The CDR3 has 12 amino acids. V was shortened by 2 bases and J by 8 bases, with 9 bases between the two germline ends. CDR1 is KGHSH, CDR2 LQKENI, per germline. The CDR3 coding sequence is TGTGCCAGCTCACCATACCGAGGAGAAGCTTTCTTT. It translates to CASSPYRGEAFF.

The chain carries TRBV23-1 and TRBJ2-2; the D is unclear. TRBV23-1 is known as an ORF, though its function is uncertain. With 0 bases removed from V and 3 bases from J, the gap between germline ends came to 2 bases. The CDR3 sequence is 13 residues long. DNA for the CDR3: TGCGCCAGCAGTCAATCGGACACCGGGGAGCTGTTTTTT. The encoded protein is CASSQSDTGELFF.

V gene TRBV7-8 combines with J gene TRBJ1-4, with a possible D match to TRBD1 (5 bases). Per the germline V gene, CDR1 is SGHVS and CDR2 is FQNEAQ. The CDR3 length is 15 residues. V lost 5 bases and J lost 0, with 10 bases in between. The CDR3 DNA sequence: TGTGCCAGCAGCCCCGGGACCGCAACTAATGAAAAACTGTTTTTT. Translating it yields CASSPGTATNEKLFF. The full variable domain, completed using reference TRBV7-8 and TRBJ1-4, is GAGVSQSPRYKVAKRGQDVALRCDPISGHVSLFWYQQALGQGPEFLTYFQNEAQLDKSGLPSDRFFAERPEGSVSTLKIQRTQQEDSAVYLCASSPGTATNEKLFFGSGTQLSVL.

The V and J genes are TRBV19 and TRBJ1-5; possibly TRBD1 for D (5 bases). The V end lost 4 bases, the J end lost 5 bases, and 15 bases lay between the germline ends. Germline loops: CDR1 LNHDA, CDR2 SQIVND (reference sequence). CDR3 length: 15 residues. CDR3 residues: CASSKGVAFDQPQHF. The CDR3 DNA sequence: TGTGCCAGTAGTAAAGGGGTCGCGTTTGATCAGCCCCAGCATTTT. Combining the CDR3 with reference TRBV19 and TRBJ1-5 gives the whole variable domain DGGITQSPKYLFRKEGQNVTLSCEQNLNHDAMYWYRQDPGQGLRLIYYSQIVNDFQKGDIAEGYSVSREKKESFPLTVTSAQKNPTAFYLCASSKGVAFDQPQHFGDGTRLSIL.

J is TRBJ2-7 and V is TRBV6-1; 7 positions match TRBD1. V dropped 7 bases and J dropped 2; count of bases not matched to a gene: 8. From germline, CDR1 is MNHNS and CDR2 SASEGT. The CDR3 covers 14 residues. The DNA for the CDR3 is TGTGCCAGCAATTCGGACAGGCTTGCCTACGAGCAGTACTTC. Translation gives CASNSDRLAYEQYF.

The rearrangement joins TRBV12-5 to TRBJ2-2; 7 nucleotides align to TRBD2. The CDR3 length is 13 residues. Germline CDR1 reads LGHNT; CDR2 reads FRNRAP. Trimming removed 6 bases from V and 3 bases from J; junction bases left unmatched: 1. The CDR3 protein is CASGRGDTGELFF. CDR3 DNA: TGTGCTAGTGGACGGGGGGACACCGGGGAGCTGTTTTTT.

The gene calls are TRBV29-1 and TRBJ2-7; a possible D gene is TRBD1 (5 bases). With 7 bases removed from V and 4 bases from J, the gap between germline ends came to 11 bases. The V gene's germline CDR1 is SQVTM and CDR2 ANQGSEA. The CDR3 length is 11 residues. CDR3 sequence (DNA): TGCAGCGCCCAGACAGAGTACGAGCAGTACTTC. Translation gives CSAQTEYEQYF.

J is TRBJ1-4 and V is TRBV6-1; 10 bases are shared with TRBD1. This CDR3 comprises 17 residues. From germline, CDR1 is MNHNS and CDR2 SASEGT. Trimming at V came to 3 bases and at J to 3 bases, leaving 7 bases not matched to a gene. CDR3: CASSDRQGARANEKLFF. CDR3 DNA sequence: TGTGCCAGCAGTGACCGACAGGGGGCCCGGGCTAATGAAAAACTGTTTTTT.

This clone appeared once. This chain uses TRBV18 with TRBJ1-2; unclear D gene. From germline, CDR1 is KGHSH and CDR2 LQKENI. The CDR3 contains 14 residues. With 2 bases removed from V and 8 bases from J, the gap between germline ends came to 15 bases. The CDR3 here is CASSPWEDSGGYTF. In DNA, the CDR3 is TGTGCCAGCTCACCATGGGAGGATTCGGGAGGCTACACCTTC. The variable domain in full, completed from reference TRBV18 and TRBJ1-2, reads NAGVMQNPRHLVRRRGQEARLRCSPMKGHSHVYWYRQLPEEGLKFMVYLQKENIIDESGMPKERFSAEFPKEGPSILRIQQVVRGDSAAYFCASSPWEDSGGYTFGSGTRLTVV.

This chain connects TRBV30 to TRBJ1-1; the match to TRBD1 covers 8 bases. The trim removed 2 bases at V and 9 bases at J, leaving 5 bases unmatched. Germline V lookup: CDR1 GTSNPN, CDR2 SVGIG (reference sequence). The CDR3 runs 12 residues. CDR3 loop: CAWSNGQGQAFF. CDR3 DNA: TGTGCCTGGAGTAACGGACAGGGCCAAGCTTTCTTT.

The rearrangement links TRBV6-1 to TRBJ1-4; the match to TRBD1 covers 8 bases. V was pared by 2 bases and J by 4 bases, with 9 bases of the junction left unmatched. CDR1 is MNHNS and CDR2 is SASEGT in the germline V gene. CDR3 length: 17 residues. CDR3 nucleotides: TGTGCCAGCAGTGAAAGCGGCAGGGGGCTCGATAATGAAAAACTGTTTTTT. It specifies CASSESGRGLDNEKLFF.

J is TRBJ2-5 and V is TRBV2, with 11 nucleotides matching TRBD1. The CDR3 spans 15 residues. V was clipped by 5 bases and J by 5 bases; unmatched bases: 7. Germline V CDR1 and CDR2: SNHLY, FYNNEI. CDR3 sequence reads: CASSPGQGAWETQYF. The CDR3 DNA sequence: TGTGCCAGCAGTCCCGGACAGGGGGCATGGGAGACCCAGTACTTC.

This chain links TRBV13 with TRBJ2-7, with D perhaps TRBD1 (6 bases). V lost 5 bases to trimming and J lost 3 bases, with 11 bases between them. There are 13 residues in the CDR3. Germline V gene lookup returns CDR1 PRHDT and CDR2 FYEKMQ (reference sequence). CDR3 amino acids: CASSQDSHYEQYF. The CDR3 DNA reads TGTGCCAGCAGCCAGGACAGCCACTACGAGCAGTACTTC.

The rearrangement links TRBV7-2 to TRBJ1-2; D is ambiguous. The CDR3 loop spans 14 amino acids. Germline CDR1 and CDR2: SGHTA and FQGNSA. The V end lost 1 base, the J end lost 4 bases, and 10 bases lay between the germline ends. The CDR3 spells CASSLGGLSYGYTF. The CDR3 coding sequence is TGTGCCAGCAGCTTAGGTGGTTTATCCTATGGCTACACCTTC. Full variable domain (rest looked up from reference TRBV7-2 and TRBJ1-2): GAGVSQSPSNKVTEKGKDVELRCDPISGHTALYWYRQSLGQGLEFLIYFQGNSAPDKSGLPSDRFSAERTGGSVSTLTIQRTQQEDSAVYLCASSLGGLSYGYTFGSGTRLTVV.